A single sample gave rise to the 29 T cell receptor beta chains below, sequenced in a study of blood T cell repertoires in COVID-19. Only in-frame clones appear in the TCRdb table, and some are missing; sequencing was by immunoSEQ multiplex PCR. The sample has 150,000 to 180,000 clones; roughly 84% are singletons. Sequencing was carried out using peripheral blood. The receptors originated from a woman between 50 and 59 years old with acute or convalescent COVID-19.

The chain is built from TRBV5-1 and TRBJ2-1, with D possibly matching TRBD2 (6 bases). CDR1 and CDR2 from the germline V gene are SGHRS and YFSETQ. This CDR3 has 16 amino acids. V was shortened by 4 bases and J by 3 bases, with 17 bases between the two germline ends. Written as DNA, the CDR3 is TGCGCCAGCAGCACCTCCGGGACTCAACTCTACAATGAGCAGTTCTTC. Its protein product is CASSTSGTQLYNEQFF. The full variable domain, its missing parts supplied by reference TRBV5-1 and TRBJ2-1, is KAGVTQTPRYLIKTRGQQVTLSCSPISGHRSVSWYQQTPGQGLQFLFEYFSETQRNKGNFPGRFSGRQFSNSRSEMNVSTLELGDSALYLCASSTSGTQLYNEQFFGPGTRLTVL.

This chain connects TRBV28 to TRBJ1-2, with TRBD1 matching 7 bases. Per the germline V gene, CDR1 is MDHEN and CDR2 is SYDVKM. Unmatched junction bases numbered 7, after V lost 5 bases and J lost 4 bases. The CDR3 length is 14 residues. CDR3 bases: TGTGCCAGCAGTATCGGGACAGCCGTCTATGGCTACACCTTC. Its translation is CASSIGTAVYGYTF.

The V and J genes are TRBV5-5 and TRBJ1-5; 8 nucleotides agree with TRBD1. Germline loops: CDR1 SGHKS, CDR2 YYEKEE (reference sequence). This CDR3 comprises 15 residues. The trim removed 0 bases at V and 6 bases at J, leaving 5 bases unmatched. CDR3 DNA sequence: TGTGCCAGCAGCTTGGAACGACAGGGGAGTCAGCCCCAGCATTTT. Its protein is CASSLERQGSQPQHF.

This clone was found once. This sequence joins TRBV10-2 and TRBJ2-7; no clear D gene. The V and J ends lost 5 bases and 1 base respectively, with 9 bases between them. Germline V gene lookup returns CDR1 WSHSY and CDR2 SAAADI. The CDR3 extends over 13 amino acids. DNA of the CDR3: TGCGCCAGCAGTCTACTTAGATCCTACGAGCAGTACTTC. Encoded protein: CASSLLRSYEQYF.

The chain is built from TRBV30 and TRBJ2-5, with D tentatively TRBD2 (7 bases). Trimming cost V 4 bases and J 0 bases, with 12 bases left between them. CDR3 length equals 14 residues. The V gene's germline CDR1 is GTSNPN and CDR2 SVGIG (reference sequence). The CDR3 DNA reads as TGTGCCTGGAATCGGGGGGCGTACCAAGAGACCCAGTACTTC. It is translated as CAWNRGAYQETQYF.

This clone was counted a few times. This chain connects TRBV5-1 to TRBJ2-1; 10 bases map to TRBD2. Per germline, CDR1 SGHRS and CDR2 YFSETQ. V gave up 7 bases and J gave up 5 bases; unmatched junction bases: 9. The CDR3 consists of 15 residues. Here the CDR3 DNA reads TGCGCCAGCCGGGACCTAGCGGGAGTAAACAATGAGCAGTTCTTC. It specifies CASRDLAGVNNEQFF. Looking up the rest from reference TRBV5-1 and TRBJ2-1 gives the full variable domain: KAGVTQTPRYLIKTRGQQVTLSCSPISGHRSVSWYQQTPGQGLQFLFEYFSETQRNKGNFPGRFSGRQFSNSRSEMNVSTLELGDSALYLCASRDLAGVNNEQFFGPGTRLTVL.

The V gene is TRBV28, the J gene TRBJ2-3, with D tentatively TRBD1 (6 bases). The CDR3 has 15 residues. Per germline, CDR1 MDHEN and CDR2 SYDVKM. Trimming removed 1 base at V and 4 bases at J, with 12 bases between. The CDR3 nucleotides are TGTGCCAGCAGTTTATTAGACAGGTTGGCAGATACGCAGTATTTT. It translates to CASSLLDRLADTQYF.

The rearrangement joins TRBV28 to TRBJ2-5; D is ambiguous. The CDR3 consists of 14 residues. The V gene's germline CDR1 is MDHEN and CDR2 SYDVKM. Trimming took 3 bases from V and 2 from J, leaving 10 bases between them. CDR3 coding DNA: TGTGCCAGCAGTTTGGTTTCAGGTCAAGAGACCCAGTACTTC. Translation gives CASSLVSGQETQYF.

The chain uses TRBV2 and TRBJ2-6, with 8 positions matching TRBD1. In germline, CDR1 is SNHLY, CDR2 FYNNEI. Losses at the gene ends were 4 bases for V and 2 bases for J; bases not matched to a gene: 4. There are 16 residues in the CDR3. In nucleotides, the CDR3 is TGTGCCAGCAGTGGTCAGGGGGCTGCTGGGGCCAACGTCCTGACTTTC. This codes for CASSGQGAAGANVLTF.

This chain joins TRBV27 and TRBJ2-7, with 10 positions matching TRBD1. The germline V gene encodes CDR1 MNHEY and CDR2 SMNVEV (reference sequence). V dropped 5 bases and J dropped 3; count of bases not matched to a gene: 7. CDR3 length equals 15 residues. CDR3 loop: CASSRGQGGVYEQYF. The CDR3 region has the DNA TGTGCCAGCAGTAGAGGACAGGGGGGGGTCTACGAGCAGTACTTC.

This clone was detected once. The chain carries TRBV5-1 and TRBJ1-1, with a weak D call TRBD1 (5 bases). Germline loops: CDR1 SGHRS, CDR2 YFSETQ. V was trimmed by 5 bases and J by 0 bases, leaving 11 bases between them. The CDR3 extends over 14 amino acids. The CDR3 loop is CASSPGSMNTEAFF. The CDR3 DNA is TGCGCCAGCAGTCCAGGGTCCATGAACACTGAAGCTTTCTTT.

V and J are TRBV5-8 and TRBJ2-5, with TRBD2 matching over 7 bases. Trimming removed 6 bases from V and 7 bases from J; junction bases left unmatched: 15. The CDR3 length is 15 residues. The germline CDR1 and CDR2 sequences are SGHTS and YDEGEE. The DNA for the CDR3 is TGTGCCAGCACCCTAAACGACCGGGGGGTGGGGACCCAGTACTTC. Translation: CASTLNDRGVGTQYF.

This clone was observed a single time. V usage is TRBV11-2 and J usage is TRBJ2-3, with 9 bases that match TRBD2. Germline assignment: CDR1 SGHAT and CDR2 FQNNGV. This CDR3 region has 18 residues. V was pared by 1 base and J by 0 bases, with 8 bases of the junction left unmatched. CDR3 DNA: TGTGCCAGCAGCTTAGGATCTAGCGGGGCTCCTAGCACAGATACGCAGTATTTT. It specifies CASSLGSSGAPSTDTQYF.

The CDR3 sequence is CASSFLAGTNTGELFF. In nucleotides, the CDR3 is TGTGCCAGCAGCTTCTTAGCGGGAACGAACACCGGGGAGCTGTTTTTT. The chain couples TRBV7-2 to TRBJ2-2; 8 bases fit TRBD2. CDR1 and CDR2 from the germline V gene are SGHTA and FQGNSA. This CDR3 has 16 residues. V lost 3 bases to trimming and J lost 0 bases; unmatched junction nucleotides: 3.

The chain employs TRBV6-5 and TRBJ1-5; D is undetermined. V was trimmed by 0 bases and J by 1 base, leaving 7 bases between them. The germline gives CDR1 MNHEY, CDR2 SVGAGI. The CDR3 consists of 15 residues. The CDR3 DNA sequence: TGTGCCAGCAGTTACTCGTATATCAGCAATCAGCCCCAGCATTTT. Translated: CASSYSYISNQPQHF.

The chain carries TRBV19 and TRBJ1-1; D not resolved. V was clipped by 5 bases and J by 0 bases, with 4 bases between them. The CDR3 runs 12 residues. Germline V gene sequence: CDR1 LNHDA, CDR2 SQIVND (reference sequence). The CDR3 spells CASSSMNTEAFF. The CDR3 DNA follows: TGTGCCAGTAGTTCCATGAACACTGAAGCTTTCTTT.

The gene calls are TRBV3-1 (or the pseudogene TRBV3-2) and TRBJ2-7; TRBD1 aligns across 9 bases. The CDR3 has 14 amino acids. V dropped 6 bases and J dropped 1; count of bases not matched to a gene: 4. Germline CDR1 reads LGHDT; CDR2 reads YNNKEL (reference sequence). The CDR3 coding sequence is TGTGCCAGCAGAGGGACAGGGCCATCCTACGAGCAGTACTTC. Its protein is CASRGTGPSYEQYF.

This rearrangement joins TRBV2 to TRBJ1-2; tentative D call: TRBD1 (6 bases). In germline, CDR1 is SNHLY, CDR2 FYNNEI. V gave up 6 bases and J gave up 7 bases, with 6 bases separating them. This CDR3 comprises 10 residues. This chain's CDR3 is CASSRGGYTF. The DNA for the CDR3 is TGTGCCAGCAGCAGGGGTGGCTACACCTTC.

The chain uses TRBV18 and TRBJ2-5, with 8 bases that match TRBD2. With V trimmed by 2 bases and J by 1 base, 6 bases remained unmatched. This CDR3 is built from 16 residues. Germline assignment: CDR1 KGHSH and CDR2 LQKENI. CDR3 DNA: TGTGCCAGCTCACCAGCGACGGGGGGGGTCCAAGAGACCCAGTACTTC. Amino acids: CASSPATGGVQETQYF.

A few counts support this clone. The genes are TRBV13 and TRBJ1-2, with D maybe TRBD1 (5 bases). V lost 4 bases to trimming and J lost 2 bases, with 8 bases between them. Germline V lookup: CDR1 PRHDT, CDR2 FYEKMQ (reference sequence). The CDR3 is 13 amino acids. CDR3 nucleotide sequence: TGTGCCAGCAGCTCGACAGTGAACTATGGCTACACCTTC. It specifies CASSSTVNYGYTF.

This sequence joins TRBV7-3 and TRBJ1-2; D ambiguous. Germline loops: CDR1 SGHTA, CDR2 FQGTGA. The CDR3 spans 17 residues. Trimming stripped 2 bases from V and 0 bases from J, with 16 bases between. DNA of the CDR3: TGTGCCAGCAGCTTAGAGGCGGGCGGGCATCCTAACTATGGCTACACCTTC. This gives the protein CASSLEAGGHPNYGYTF.

The rearrangement uses TRBV9 and TRBJ2-1, with TRBD2 matching over 13 bases. The CDR3 has 18 residues. V was pared by 3 bases and J by 7 bases, with 13 bases of the junction left unmatched. Germline V gene data show CDR1 as SGDLS and CDR2 as YYNGEE. The CDR3 loop reads CASSARYRTSGSGNEQFF. CDR3 sequence (DNA): TGTGCCAGCAGCGCCAGATATAGGACTAGCGGGAGTGGGAATGAGCAGTTCTTC.

The chain is built from TRBV19 and TRBJ2-3; D is unresolved. This CDR3 spans 14 amino acids. CDR1 and CDR2 (germline): LNHDA, SQIVND (reference sequence). Trimming stripped 2 bases from V and 2 bases from J, with 8 bases between. The CDR3 here is CASSIPQVTDTQYF. For the CDR3, the DNA is TGTGCCAGTAGTATACCCCAGGTCACAGATACGCAGTATTTT.

The V gene is TRBV4-3, the J gene TRBJ2-7, with TRBD1 as a possible D gene (6 bases). The CDR3 has 15 residues. V was shortened by 4 bases and J by 4 bases, with 17 bases between the two germline ends. Germline assignment: CDR1 LGHNA and CDR2 YSLEER. The CDR3 reads CASSRNTDRTYEQYF. The CDR3 coding sequence is TGCGCCAGCAGCCGGAATACGGACAGAACTTACGAGCAGTACTTC.

This chain uses TRBV29-1 with TRBJ1-1; D ambiguous. Trimming shortened V by 4 bases and J by 8 bases, and 11 bases separated the two germline ends. Germline CDR1 is SQVTM and CDR2 is ANQGSEA. This CDR3 region has 11 residues. CDR3 in amino acids: CSVGLGAEAFF. CDR3 nucleotide sequence: TGCAGCGTTGGGCTGGGAGCGGAAGCTTTCTTT.

V usage is TRBV2 and J usage is TRBJ2-2; 13 positions match TRBD2. V dropped 5 bases and J dropped 4; count of bases not matched to a gene: 4. The germline V gene has CDR1 SNHLY and CDR2 FYNNEI. The CDR3 contains 16 residues. The CDR3 nucleotides are TGTGCCAGCAGTCGTACTAGCGGGAGGGTCACCGGGGAGCTGTTTTTT. Translation: CASSRTSGRVTGELFF.

The chain is built from TRBV18 and TRBJ2-2, with 10 bases lining up with TRBD1. CDR1 and CDR2 (germline): KGHSH, LQKENI. This CDR3 has 17 residues. V lost 3 bases to trimming and J lost 3 bases; unmatched junction nucleotides: 7. CDR3 DNA sequence: TGTGCCAGCTCACCTTCGGACAGGGGGTTGGACACCGGGGAGCTGTTTTTT. This encodes CASSPSDRGLDTGELFF.

The J gene is TRBJ2-7, the V gene TRBV5-1, with D perhaps TRBD1 (6 bases). The length of the CDR3 is 15 residues. Trimming removed 0 bases from V and 3 bases from J, with 13 bases in between. Germline V gene lookup returns CDR1 SGHRS and CDR2 YFSETQ. The CDR3 loop is CASSLAGTQNYEQYF. The CDR3 DNA reads as TGCGCCAGCAGCTTGGCCGGGACACAAAACTACGAGCAGTACTTC.

V gene TRBV12-3 or TRBV12-4 combines with J gene TRBJ2-3; D remains unclear. The V end was cut by 5 bases, the J end by 7 bases, with 10 bases between. The CDR3 totals 12 residues. The CDR3 spells CASSPHLNTQYF. The CDR3 bases are TGTGCCAGCAGTCCACACCTTAATACGCAGTATTTT.